These 28 T cell receptor beta chains share one sample of origin, sequenced in a study of blood T cell repertoires in COVID-19. Here immunoSEQ multiplex PCR was the method, and the copy in TCRdb shows in-frame clones only, minus some. The data hold about 54,000 clones, with roughly 85% observed a single time. Sample: peripheral blood. The receptors here all came from a human donor in a cohort sampled during active COVID-19.

The count of this clone is one. The V call is TRBV4-1, the J call TRBJ2-2; D may be TRBD1 (6 bases). The CDR3 contains 19 residues. Trimming cost V 4 bases and J 2 bases, with 23 bases left between them. Germline CDR1 and CDR2: MGHRA and YSYEKL. CDR3 region: CASSPRADYREVNTGELFF. The CDR3 DNA reads TGCGCCAGCAGCCCCAGGGCCGATTACAGGGAAGTAAACACCGGGGAGCTGTTTTTT.

This clone was recorded only once. The chain employs TRBV2 and TRBJ2-3; TRBD1 is a possible D gene (5 bases). Trimming removed 7 bases from V and 2 bases from J, with 10 bases in between. This CDR3 is 13 amino acids long. The germline CDR1 and CDR2 sequences are SNHLY and FYNNEI. The CDR3 DNA sequence: TGTGCCAGCAATCAGGGCCCCACAGATACGCAGTATTTT. Translation gives CASNQGPTDTQYF. Using reference TRBV2 and TRBJ2-3 for the parts outside the CDR3, the full variable domain is EPEVTQTPSHQVTQMGQEVILRCVPISNHLYFYWYRQILGQKVEFLVSFYNNEISEKSEIFDDQFSVERPDGSNFTLKIRSTKLEDSAMYFCASNQGPTDTQYFGPGTRLTVL.

The CDR3 DNA reads as TGTGCCAGCACCCTTTCGCAGGGGGCTCGCGGGGAGCTGTTTTTT. Amino acid sequence: CASTLSQGARGELFF. This chain links TRBV28 with TRBJ2-2; 8 bases map to TRBD1. The CDR3 runs 15 residues. V shed 7 bases, J shed 7 bases, and the junction held 11 bases outside the gene matches. Germline V CDR1 and CDR2: MDHEN, SYDVKM. The full variable domain, in which reference TRBV28 and TRBJ2-2 provide the parts outside the CDR3, is DVKVTQSSRYLVKRTGEKVFLECVQDMDHENMFWYRQDPGLGLRLIYFSYDVKMKEKGDIPEGYSVSREKKERFSLILESASTNQTSMYLCASTLSQGARGELFFGEGSRLTVL.

This clone was seen a handful of times. The chain links TRBV15 to TRBJ2-3; no definite D call. CDR3 length: 12 amino acids. Germline lookup yields CDR1 LNHNV and CDR2 YYDKDF (reference sequence). V was shortened by 3 bases and J by 6 bases, with 7 bases between the two germline ends. The CDR3 region has the DNA TGTGCCACCAGCAGGGCAGGCGATACGCAGTATTTT. This encodes CATSRAGDTQYF.

This chain links TRBV19 with TRBJ2-7; 9 nucleotides line up with TRBD1. The CDR3 consists of 14 residues. In germline, CDR1 is LNHDA, CDR2 SQIVND (reference sequence). The trim removed 5 bases at V and 3 bases at J, leaving 5 bases unmatched. The CDR3 here is CASSLGTGRYEQYF. The CDR3 DNA reads as TGTGCCAGTAGTCTTGGGACAGGGCGCTACGAGCAGTACTTC.

The chain employs TRBV7-9 and TRBJ2-7; the D gene is possibly TRBD1 (5 bases). V lost 5 bases and J 1 base, leaving 18 bases between the germline ends. The germline V gene has CDR1 SEHNR and CDR2 FQNEAQ (reference sequence). There are 16 residues in the CDR3. The CDR3 bases are TGTGCCAGCAGCCCGCAGACAGTGTTGGGTTCCTACGAGCAGTACTTC. Translated: CASSPQTVLGSYEQYF.

The chain employs TRBV7-2 and TRBJ2-5; perhaps TRBD2 as D (6 bases). The CDR3 loop spans 14 amino acids. CDR1 is SGHTA, CDR2 FQGNSA, per germline. V was cut by 2 bases and J by 1 base, with 8 bases left in between. The CDR3 DNA reads TGTGCCAGCAGCTTAAGGACTATCCAAGAGACCCAGTACTTC. Its translation: CASSLRTIQETQYF.

The chain couples TRBV10-3 to TRBJ2-7; 7 bases map to TRBD2. CDR3 length: 13 residues. Germline V gene sequence: CDR1 ENHRY, CDR2 SYGVKD. V trimming: 10 bases; J trimming: 7 bases; junction bases outside the gene matches: 13. The CDR3 spells CATYQRGLSEQYF. The CDR3, as DNA: TGTGCCACCTACCAGCGGGGCCTTAGTGAGCAGTACTTC.

The V and J genes are TRBV11-2 and TRBJ2-7; 7 positions match TRBD1. V shed 5 bases, J shed 2 bases, and the junction held 6 bases outside the gene matches. CDR1 is SGHAT, CDR2 FQNNGV, per germline. CDR3 length: 14 residues. CDR3 nucleotide sequence: TGTGCCAGCAGCGGAGGACAGGACACCTACGAGCAGTACTTC. Protein: CASSGGQDTYEQYF.

The J gene is TRBJ2-7, the V gene TRBV5-1; possibly TRBD2 for D (7 bases). Germline V CDR1 and CDR2: SGHRS, YFSETQ. The CDR3 loop spans 15 amino acids. Trimming removed 0 bases from V and 2 bases from J, with 12 bases in between. CDR3 nucleotides: TGCGCCAGCAGCTTGGGGGGAGGGGGACCCTACGAGCAGTACTTC. It encodes CASSLGGGGPYEQYF.

This chain joins TRBV5-6 and TRBJ2-1; D is unresolved. This CDR3 region has 12 residues. CDR1 SGHDT and CDR2 YYEEEE come from the germline V gene. V shed 3 bases and J shed 4 bases, with 5 bases lying between them. CDR3 region: CASSSLYNEQFF. The CDR3 DNA reads as TGTGCCAGCAGCTCCCTTTACAATGAGCAGTTCTTC.

The V and J genes are TRBV7-2 and TRBJ1-6; D is perhaps TRBD1 (5 bases). The germline CDR1 and CDR2 sequences are SGHTA and FQGNSA. V was cut by 7 bases and J by 0 bases, with 10 bases left in between. The CDR3 contains 15 residues. The CDR3 here is CASTKTASYNSPLHF. In DNA, the CDR3 is TGTGCCAGCACCAAGACAGCCTCCTATAATTCACCCCTCCACTTT.

This chain uses TRBV9 with TRBJ2-3; D is possibly TRBD1 (6 bases). CDR1 is SGDLS, CDR2 YYNGEE, per germline. The CDR3 consists of 14 residues. The V and J ends lost 0 bases and 1 base respectively, with 6 bases between them. As DNA, the CDR3 is TGTGCCAGCAGCGTAGGACAGGGCACAGATACGCAGTATTTT. As protein: CASSVGQGTDTQYF.

The rearrangement links TRBV3-1 (or the pseudogene TRBV3-2) to TRBJ2-1, with a weak D call TRBD2 (6 bases). Trimming pared 5 bases from V and 8 bases from J, leaving 13 bases between. Germline V gene data show CDR1 as LGHDT and CDR2 as YNNKEL (reference sequence). This CDR3 has 13 amino acids. The CDR3 region is CASSIGSPYEQFF. For the CDR3, the DNA is TGTGCCAGCAGCATCGGGAGTCCCTATGAGCAGTTCTTC.

This clone has just one count. The V call is TRBV4-1, the J call TRBJ1-6, with 7 bases identical to TRBD1. The CDR3 spans 14 residues. V shed 6 bases, J shed 11 bases, and the junction held 10 bases outside the gene matches. Looked up from germline, CDR1 is MGHRA and CDR2 is YSYEKL. The CDR3 nucleotides are TGCGCCAGCAGAATAAGACAGGGAGGAACACCCCTCCACTTT. This codes for CASRIRQGGTPLHF.

This chain connects TRBV3-1 (or the pseudogene TRBV3-2) to TRBJ1-4; TRBD1 is a possible D gene (6 bases). This CDR3 region has 18 residues. V shed 0 bases and J shed 3 bases, with 17 bases lying between them. The germline CDR1 and CDR2 sequences are LGHDT and YNNKEL (reference sequence). The CDR3 loop reads CASSQDDTQGWSNEKLFF. The DNA of the CDR3 is TGTGCCAGCAGCCAAGATGATACCCAGGGGTGGTCTAATGAAAAACTGTTTTTT.

The J gene is TRBJ2-3, the V gene TRBV4-3, with TRBD2 identical over 14 bases. Germline V lookup: CDR1 LGHNA, CDR2 YSLEER. The CDR3 is 16 amino acids. Trimming at V came to 6 bases and at J to 5 bases, leaving 7 bases not matched to a gene. The CDR3 spells CASSLGLAGEKDTQYF. The CDR3 DNA sequence: TGCGCCAGCAGTTTGGGACTAGCGGGAGAGAAAGATACGCAGTATTTT.

V is TRBV5-4 and J is TRBJ2-4, with D unclear. The CDR3 consists of 14 residues. The germline V and J ends were trimmed by 3 bases and 2 bases, with 9 bases remaining between them. CDR1 is SGHNT and CDR2 is YYREEE in the germline V gene (reference sequence). CDR3 nucleotides: TGTGCCAGCAGCTCTCTAGGCCCCAAAAACATTCAGTACTTC. As protein: CASSSLGPKNIQYF.

Regarding this clone: This sample also contains other DNA sequences that code for the same CDR3. The CDR3 region is CASRARPQETQYF. The CDR3 DNA reads TGTGCCTCCAGGGCGAGGCCCCAAGAGACCCAGTACTTC. The rearrangement uses TRBV19 and TRBJ2-5, with a tentative D call TRBD1 (5 bases). The V gene lost 11 bases and the J gene lost 1 base, with 14 bases spanning the gap. Germline V CDR1 and CDR2: LNHDA, SQIVND (reference sequence). This CDR3 contains 13 residues.

The chain is built from TRBV6-5 and TRBJ1-2; D is unclear. In germline, CDR1 is MNHEY, CDR2 SVGAGI. V lost 3 bases and J lost 4, with 12 bases in between. This CDR3 is 14 amino acids long. CDR3 sequence: CASSYEAHVYGYTF. CDR3 sequence (DNA): TGTGCCAGCAGTTATGAGGCGCACGTCTATGGCTACACCTTC.

The V and J genes are TRBV7-6 and TRBJ1-5; D is undetermined. CDR3 size: 17 residues. Deletions cut 5 bases from V and 1 base from J, with 18 bases between. CDR1 SGHVS and CDR2 FNYEAQ come from the germline V gene. The CDR3, as DNA: TGTGCCAGCAGCCCGGGGTCCCTTTCCTCGAGCAATCAGCCCCAGCATTTT. Its protein product is CASSPGSLSSSNQPQHF.

The rearrangement uses TRBV28 and TRBJ1-5; weak D call: TRBD1 (6 bases). This CDR3 has 14 amino acids. Trimming removed 2 bases from V and 7 bases from J, with 12 bases in between. The germline V gene has CDR1 MDHEN and CDR2 SYDVKM. CDR3 coding DNA: TGTGCCAGCAGTTTAGTGGCAGGGGCCCAGCCCCAGCATTTT. It codes for CASSLVAGAQPQHF. The whole variable domain, remainder taken from reference TRBV28 and TRBJ1-5, is DVKVTQSSRYLVKRTGEKVFLECVQDMDHENMFWYRQDPGLGLRLIYFSYDVKMKEKGDIPEGYSVSREKKERFSLILESASTNQTSMYLCASSLVAGAQPQHFGDGTRLSIL.

The rearrangement links TRBV19 to TRBJ1-5; 12 bases are shared with TRBD1. The ends lost 4 bases at V and 5 bases at J; junction bases unmatched: 6. The CDR3 length is 16 residues. Per the germline V gene, CDR1 is LNHDA and CDR2 is SQIVND (reference sequence). The CDR3 reads CASSRGDRGPHQPQHF. Written as DNA, the CDR3 is TGTGCCAGTAGTAGAGGGGACAGGGGGCCACATCAGCCCCAGCATTTT.

This chain connects TRBV19 to TRBJ2-7; 9 bases match TRBD2. V lost 5 bases and J lost 6; bases outside the gene matches: 11. Per the germline V gene, CDR1 is LNHDA and CDR2 is SQIVND (reference sequence). The CDR3 covers 15 residues. CDR3 nucleotide sequence: TGTGCCAGTAGTTTTGGACAGCGGGGGGTCGGCGAGCAGTACTTC. As protein: CASSFGQRGVGEQYF.

J is TRBJ2-4 and V is TRBV2; TRBD1 agrees at 8 bases. This CDR3 is built from 13 residues. Germline V lookup: CDR1 SNHLY, CDR2 FYNNEI. V was clipped by 10 bases and J by 1 base; unmatched bases: 3. DNA for the CDR3: TGTGCCACCAGACAGGGGGCCAAAAACATTCAGTACTTC. It translates to CATRQGAKNIQYF. Variable domain in full (rest from reference TRBV2 and TRBJ2-4): EPEVTQTPSHQVTQMGQEVILRCVPISNHLYFYWYRQILGQKVEFLVSFYNNEISEKSEIFDDQFSVERPDGSNFTLKIRSTKLEDSAMYFCATRQGAKNIQYFGAGTRLSVL.

This chain links TRBV5-1 with TRBJ2-7; 7 bases fit TRBD1. The CDR3 contains 15 residues. V gave up 2 bases and J gave up 3 bases; unmatched junction bases: 8. From germline, CDR1 is SGHRS and CDR2 YFSETQ. This chain's CDR3 is CASSLEQGPSYEQYF. The CDR3 nucleotides are TGCGCCAGCAGCTTAGAACAGGGGCCTAGCTACGAGCAGTACTTC.

V usage is TRBV28 and J usage is TRBJ1-6; 10 bases align to TRBD1. The CDR3 length is 19 residues. J lost 8 bases, V lost 4 bases, and 17 bases had no gene match. CDR1 is MDHEN and CDR2 is SYDVKM in the germline V gene. The CDR3 nucleotides are TGTGCCAGCAGTTCCACGGGCGGGGACAGGGGAAAACTTCATTCACCCCTCCACTTT. This translates into CASSSTGGDRGKLHSPLHF.

The rearrangement uses TRBV30 and TRBJ2-4; TRBD2 is a possible D gene (6 bases). The CDR3 has 17 residues. The V end was cut by 5 bases, the J end by 0 bases, with 20 bases between. Germline CDR1 reads GTSNPN; CDR2 reads SVGIG (reference sequence). This CDR3 is CAWDVGGKRGAKNIQYF. CDR3 sequence (DNA): TGTGCCTGGGACGTTGGAGGGAAGAGGGGAGCCAAAAACATTCAGTACTTC.